This paragraph covers one T cell receptor (beta chain) sequence. The CDR3 loop spans 15 amino acids. CDR1 and CDR2 from the germline V gene are SNHLY and FYNNEI. Trimming took off 6 bases at V and 0 bases at J, with 11 bases between the two ends. Patients of the Seattle cohort, enrolled during active infection, were followed longitudinally. In the authors' methods: Amplification with reference gene primers provided the estimates of nucleated cell counts. Assay: immunoSEQ multiplex PCR; the TCRdb copy retains only in-frame clones and omits some. V and J calls and clone size are given by that table; D and trimming were obtained from the DNA. Of roughly 190,000 clones listed, about 93% are singletons. The sample is drawn from a study of blood T cell repertoires in COVID-19. Whole-study context: PBMCs, B-cell-depleted T cells, or T cells were the source of the cDNA or gDNA that made up the material.

The J gene is TRBJ1-4, the V gene TRBV2, with D possibly being TRBD1 (6 bases). The origin of this receptor is a man younger than 40 with COVID-19, enrolled during active disease. The material sequenced was peripheral blood. CDR3 amino acids: CASRERQATNEKLFF. In DNA form, the CDR3 reads TGTGCCAGCAGGGAAAGACAGGCAACTAATGAAAAACTGTTTTTT.